Below, 17 T cell receptor beta chains from the same sample are listed, as sequenced in a study of T and B cells in COVID-19 patients. BIOMED2 TRB-A/B primer pools were used in multiplex TRB PCR. In TCRdb, the multiplex PCR reads were re-called with MiXCR into one record per CDR3 protein. The sample gives 1,500 or so distinct CDR3 sequences, less than 30% of which show up once; approximately 58% is in the top ten. Each TRB amplification used about 250-550 ng of genomic DNA from blood. Sequencing was carried out using blood. The receptor source for this set is a human donor with active COVID-19.

This clonotype is medium-sized in the sample. The rearrangement uses TRBV6-6 and TRBJ2-7; no clear D gene. V lost 6 bases and J 2 bases, leaving 5 bases between the germline ends. The V gene's germline CDR1 is MNHNY and CDR2 SVGAGI (reference sequence). CDR3 length: 11 residues. The CDR3 loop is CASSSTYEQYF. CDR3 DNA sequence: TGTGCCAGCAGCTCTACCTACGAGCAGTACTTC.

By its share, this clonotype is large. The rearrangement uses TRBV5-4 and TRBJ2-1; D is possibly TRBD1 or TRBD2 (5 bases each). V was clipped by 4 bases and J by 7 bases, with 18 bases between them. This CDR3 contains 15 residues. Germline values: CDR1 SGHNT, CDR2 YYREEE (reference sequence). The DNA of the CDR3 is TGTGCCAGCAGCCCCGGGGCCGGTCCGGCTAATGAGCAGTTCTTC. Translated, it gives CASSPGAGPANEQFF.

The table lists this clonotype with a few counts. The chain recombines TRBV6-1 with TRBJ1-5; 7 nucleotides align to TRBD1. J gave up 3 bases and V 6 bases, and 8 bases lay outside the gene matches. The V gene's germline CDR1 is MNHNS and CDR2 SASEGT. The CDR3 sequence is 15 residues long. The CDR3 coding sequence is TGTGCCAGCAGGGCACCAGGGGGAACCAATCAGCCCCAGCATTTT. Translation: CASRAPGGTNQPQHF.

The chain recombines TRBV19 with TRBJ2-4; TRBD2 matches 13 bases. The germline gives CDR1 LNHDA, CDR2 SQIVND (reference sequence). The CDR3 extends over 18 amino acids. With V trimmed by 6 bases and J by 0 bases, 8 bases remained unmatched. As DNA, the CDR3 is TGTGCCAGTAGCCAGGGACTAGCGGGAACACGAGCCAAAAACATTCAGTACTTC. Protein product: CASSQGLAGTRAKNIQYF. The full variable domain, completed using reference TRBV19 and TRBJ2-4, is DGGITQSPKYLFRKEGQNVTLSCEQNLNHDAMYWYRQDPGQGLRLIYYSQIVNDFQKGDIAEGYSVSREKKESFPLTVTSAQKNPTAFYLCASSQGLAGTRAKNIQYFGAGTRLSVL.

The rearrangement joins TRBV28 to TRBJ2-1, with D possibly being TRBD1 (5 bases). Between the trimmed V and J ends, which lost 2 bases and 6 bases, there was a span of 5 bases. This CDR3 contains 12 residues. Germline loops: CDR1 MDHEN, CDR2 SYDVKM. CDR3 residues: CASSLQGNEQFF. Written as DNA, the CDR3 is TGTGCCAGCAGTTTACAGGGCAATGAGCAGTTCTTC.

By sample share, this clonotype is medium-sized. The J gene is TRBJ1-2, the V gene TRBV19; 7 bases align to TRBD1. The CDR3 consists of 13 residues. The V segment lost 6 bases and the J segment 7 bases; nucleotides outside the gene matches: 8. Germline CDR1 LNHDA, CDR2 SQIVND (reference sequence). CDR3 sequence: CASSLDREVGYTF. CDR3 coding DNA: TGTGCCAGTAGCCTCGACAGGGAGGTTGGCTACACCTTC.

This clonotype is judged medium-sized (0.01 to 0.1%). The J gene is TRBJ2-1, the V gene TRBV27; D is undetermined. The CDR3 totals 17 residues. Between the trimmed V and J ends, which lost 7 bases and 0 bases, there was a span of 19 bases. Germline V gene lookup returns CDR1 MNHEY and CDR2 SMNVEV (reference sequence). The CDR3 loop is CASKSLDRARSYNEQFF. The CDR3 DNA reads TGTGCCAGCAAATCCCTCGATCGGGCTCGCTCCTACAATGAGCAGTTCTTC.

Sample share makes this clonotype medium-sized. The V and J genes are TRBV27 and TRBJ2-7, with 10 bases lining up with TRBD1. V shed 3 bases, J shed 3 bases, and the junction held 11 bases outside the gene matches. Germline assignment: CDR1 MNHEY and CDR2 SMNVEV (reference sequence). The CDR3 runs to 17 residues. The CDR3 is CASSFLFTGQGVYEQYF. The DNA of the CDR3 is TGTGCCAGCAGTTTTTTGTTTACAGGACAGGGGGTCTACGAGCAGTACTTC.

This clonotype is medium-sized. This chain connects TRBV6-5 to TRBJ1-4, with a possible D match to TRBD1 (6 bases). Germline V gene lookup returns CDR1 MNHEY and CDR2 SVGAGI. V was pared by 8 bases and J by 0 bases, with 10 bases between. CDR3 length equals 14 residues. The CDR3 sequence: CASGGDATNEKLFF. Here the CDR3 DNA reads TGTGCCAGCGGGGGCGATGCAACTAATGAAAAACTGTTTTTT.

By sample fraction, this clonotype is medium-sized (0.01 to 0.1%). This chain joins TRBV5-4 and TRBJ2-2; D uncertain. V was trimmed by 0 bases and J by 7 bases, leaving 10 bases between them. There are 14 residues in the CDR3. The V gene's germline CDR1 is SGHNT and CDR2 YYREEE (reference sequence). DNA for the CDR3: TGTGCCAGCAGCTTGGGAGGTGTGGACGGGGAGCTGTTTTTT. As protein: CASSLGGVDGELFF.

This clonotype is deemed medium-sized (0.01 to 0.1%). The genes are TRBV5-6 and TRBJ2-1, with 12 bases aligning to TRBD2. Germline V gene lookup returns CDR1 SGHDT and CDR2 YYEEEE. Trimming cost V 4 bases and J 7 bases; bases outside gene matches: 12. This CDR3 has 17 residues. The CDR3 reads CASSRRLLAGGGNEQFF. The CDR3 region has the DNA TGTGCCAGCAGCCGCCGATTACTAGCGGGAGGTGGAAATGAGCAGTTCTTC.

This clonotype was seen only a few times. This sequence joins TRBV7-9 and TRBJ2-5, with D unresolved. Trimming removed 6 bases from V and 3 bases from J, with 11 bases in between. Germline CDR1 and CDR2: SEHNR and FQNEAQ (reference sequence). The CDR3 runs 13 residues. As DNA, the CDR3 is TGTGCCAGCAGGGATCCCCCCGAAGAGACCCAGTACTTC. It codes for CASRDPPEETQYF. Based on the CDR3 plus reference TRBV7-9 and TRBJ2-5, the full variable domain is DTGVSQNPRHKITKRGQNVTFRCDPISEHNRLYWYRQTLGQGPEFLTYFQNEAQLEKSRLLSDRFSAERPKGSFSTLEIQRTEQGDSAMYLCASRDPPEETQYFGPGTRLLVL.

This clonotype is medium-sized (0.01 to 0.1%). This rearrangement joins TRBV19 to TRBJ2-7; 11 bases line up with TRBD1. J gave up 4 bases and V 2 bases, and 10 bases lay outside the gene matches. The CDR3 length is 17 residues. In germline, CDR1 is LNHDA, CDR2 SQIVND (reference sequence). The CDR3 loop is CASSISSSGTGGYEQYF. The CDR3 DNA is TGTGCCAGTAGTATATCCTCCTCCGGGACAGGGGGGTACGAGCAGTACTTC.

This clonotype is medium-sized within its sample. J is TRBJ1-2 and V is TRBV6-1; D remains ambiguous. The CDR3 length is 13 residues. Between the trimmed V and J ends, which lost 6 bases and 1 base, there was a span of 9 bases. The V gene's germline CDR1 is MNHNS and CDR2 SASEGT. CDR3 in DNA: TGTGCCAGCAGGGGTACAGTTAACTATGGCTACACCTTC. Its protein is CASRGTVNYGYTF.

This clonotype was detected only a few times. The chain couples TRBV5-1 to TRBJ1-5; D remains unclear. This CDR3 is built from 14 residues. Per germline, CDR1 SGHRS and CDR2 YFSETQ. Trimming pared 4 bases from V and 5 bases from J, leaving 13 bases between. The CDR3: CASSLGGRDQPQHF. Written as DNA, the CDR3 is TGCGCCAGCAGCCTGGGAGGGAGAGATCAGCCCCAGCATTTT.

The V and J genes are TRBV28 and TRBJ1-2; tentatively, D is TRBD1 (6 bases). CDR1 and CDR2 from the germline V gene are MDHEN and SYDVKM. CDR3 length: 13 amino acids. V was trimmed by 6 bases and J by 3 bases, leaving 11 bases between them. In DNA, the CDR3 is TGTGCCAGCAGCTTAGGGGGTTACTATGGCTACACCTTC. As protein: CASSLGGYYGYTF.

Only a few counts were recorded for this clonotype. The rearrangement links TRBV11-2 to TRBJ1-5, with D unclear. The V and J ends lost 3 bases and 2 bases respectively, with 5 bases between them. The CDR3 consists of 13 residues. From germline, CDR1 is SGHAT and CDR2 FQNNGV. The CDR3 nucleotides are TGTGCCAGCAGCTTGGACGGCAATCAGCCCCAGCATTTT. Amino acid sequence: CASSLDGNQPQHF.